The 26 T cell receptor beta chains below all came from one sample that was sequenced in a study of T cell responses to AZD1222 COVID-19 vaccine. Assay: immunoSEQ multiplex PCR; the TCRdb copy retains only in-frame clones and omits some. The sample holds 180,000 or so clones, 92% seen once. Source: peripheral blood, taken 28 days after the second AZD1222 dose. Receptors were obtained from an adult who received the AZD1222 COVID-19 vaccine.

The chain carries TRBV5-6 and TRBJ2-7; D call uncertain. Per the germline V gene, CDR1 is SGHDT and CDR2 is YYEEEE. Trimming shortened V by 0 bases and J by 6 bases, and 10 bases separated the two germline ends. The CDR3 loop spans 13 amino acids. The CDR3, as DNA: TGTGCCAGCAGCTTGGGTAGGGAAAGCGAGCAGTACTTC. Encoded protein: CASSLGRESEQYF.

V gene TRBV2 combines with J gene TRBJ1-2; 8 positions agree with TRBD1. Per the germline V gene, CDR1 is SNHLY and CDR2 is FYNNEI. V trimming: 7 bases; J trimming: 8 bases; junction bases outside the gene matches: 6. The CDR3 totals 12 residues. The CDR3 DNA sequence: TGTGCCAGCACAGGACAGGGTCGCGGCTACACCTTC. Its translation: CASTGQGRGYTF.

This clone was counted a few times. The chain links TRBV7-2 to TRBJ1-5; D unresolved. The V gene lost 5 bases and the J gene lost 3 bases, with 8 bases spanning the gap. Germline CDR1 reads SGHTA; CDR2 reads FQGNSA. This CDR3 comprises 13 residues. The CDR3 here is CASSVETNQPQHF. The DNA for the CDR3 is TGTGCCAGCAGCGTTGAAACCAATCAGCCCCAGCATTTT.

The chain carries TRBV5-1 and TRBJ1-5; no clear D gene. The CDR3 is 15 residues long. The V gene lost 4 bases and the J gene lost 0 bases, with 11 bases spanning the gap. Germline CDR1 reads SGHRS; CDR2 reads YFSETQ. CDR3 sequence reads: CASSQDGYSNQPQHF. CDR3 sequence (DNA): TGCGCCAGCAGCCAGGACGGATATAGCAATCAGCCCCAGCATTTT.

V and J are TRBV9 and TRBJ1-2; 9 nucleotides match TRBD1. The CDR3 spans 16 residues. From germline, CDR1 is SGDLS and CDR2 YYNGEE. The V gene end was trimmed by 4 bases and the J gene end by 4 bases; junction bases not matched to a gene: 11. CDR3: CASSSQIGTGPYGYTF. As DNA, the CDR3 is TGTGCCAGCAGCTCACAGATTGGGACAGGGCCCTATGGCTACACCTTC.

The table lists this clone with a count of one. J is TRBJ2-3 and V is TRBV5-6; the D is unclear. Per germline, CDR1 SGHDT and CDR2 YYEEEE. V was clipped by 2 bases and J by 2 bases, with 3 bases between them. The CDR3 extends over 12 amino acids. The CDR3 region has the DNA TGTGCCAGCAGCTTTGCCACAGATACGCAGTATTTT. This gives the protein CASSFATDTQYF.

J is TRBJ2-7 and V is TRBV5-1, with TRBD1 identical over 8 bases. The CDR3 consists of 14 residues. V gave up 0 bases and J gave up 7 bases; unmatched junction bases: 6. The germline gives CDR1 SGHRS, CDR2 YFSETQ. The CDR3 nucleotides read TGCGCCAGCAGCTTGGGGCAGGGGGCGAATGAGCAGTACTTC. Translated, it gives CASSLGQGANEQYF.

Points on this clone: The same CDR3 is also encoded by other DNA sequences in this sample. This rearrangement joins TRBV7-3 to TRBJ2-1, with a tentative D call TRBD1 (6 bases). The V end was cut by 0 bases, the J end by 0 bases, with 6 bases between. This CDR3 has 15 residues. Germline V gives CDR1 SGHTA, CDR2 FQGTGA. CDR3 nucleotides: TGTGCCAGCAGCTTAACAGGGGGCTCCTACAATGAGCAGTTCTTC. Amino acids: CASSLTGGSYNEQFF. The whole variable domain, filled in from reference TRBV7-3 and TRBJ2-1, reads GAGVSQTPSNKVTEKGKYVELRCDPISGHTALYWYRQSLGQGPEFLIYFQGTGAADDSGLPNDRFFAVRPEGSVSTLKIQRTERGDSAVYLCASSLTGGSYNEQFFGPGTRLTVL.

V gene TRBV7-2 combines with J gene TRBJ1-1; the D is unclear. This CDR3 is built from 12 residues. Trimming removed 1 base from V and 9 bases from J, with 9 bases in between. The V gene's germline CDR1 is SGHTA and CDR2 FQGNSA. DNA for the CDR3: TGTGCCAGCAGCTTAGGGGGAATACAAGCTTTCTTT. Its translation: CASSLGGIQAFF.

CDR3 sequence: CASRELGLVTGELFF. In DNA form, the CDR3 reads TGTGCCAGCAGGGAACTAGGACTTGTCACCGGGGAGCTGTTTTTT. This chain uses TRBV4-2 with TRBJ2-2; a weak D match, TRBD2 (5 bases). The CDR3 contains 15 residues. Trimming shortened V by 6 bases and J by 4 bases, and 15 bases separated the two germline ends. Germline loops: CDR1 LGHNA, CDR2 YNFKEQ.

V is TRBV4-3 and J is TRBJ2-1; 9 nucleotides agree with TRBD1. Losses at the gene ends were 3 bases for V and 8 bases for J; bases not matched to a gene: 8. The CDR3 is made up of 15 amino acids. Germline lookup yields CDR1 LGHNA and CDR2 YSLEER. The CDR3 DNA sequence: TGCGCCAGCAGCCACCAAGAAGACAGGGGGTATGAGCAGTTCTTC. Protein: CASSHQEDRGYEQFF.

This chain joins TRBV3-1 (or the pseudogene TRBV3-2) and TRBJ1-4; 8 nucleotides line up with TRBD1. The junction had 10 bases not matched to a gene; V was cut back by 5 bases and J by 8 bases. Germline CDR1 is LGHDT and CDR2 is YNNKEL (reference sequence). The CDR3 length is 15 residues. CDR3 sequence: CASSNADRAGEKLFF. The DNA of the CDR3 is TGTGCCAGCAGCAATGCGGACAGGGCAGGGGAAAAACTGTTTTTT.

The CDR3 protein is CASSYSGHSTEAFF. The CDR3 DNA reads TGTGCCAGCAGTTACTCGGGACACAGCACTGAAGCTTTCTTT. The rearrangement uses TRBV6-5 and TRBJ1-1, with D possibly being TRBD1 (6 bases). The V and J ends lost 0 bases and 4 bases respectively, with 9 bases between them. Germline lookup yields CDR1 MNHEY and CDR2 SVGAGI. The CDR3 is made up of 14 amino acids.

The gene calls are TRBV7-2 and TRBJ2-2; D may be TRBD2 (6 bases). Germline V lookup: CDR1 SGHTA, CDR2 FQGNSA. The CDR3 runs 15 residues. V gave up 3 bases and J gave up 6 bases, with 14 bases separating them. CDR3 residues: CASSFLLSGAGELFF. CDR3 DNA: TGTGCCAGCAGCTTCCTCCTTTCGGGGGCCGGGGAGCTGTTTTTT.

V and J are TRBV5-1 and TRBJ2-1, with 7 bases aligning to TRBD1. This CDR3 region has 15 residues. Per the germline V gene, CDR1 is SGHRS and CDR2 is YFSETQ. After removal of 0 bases from V and 4 bases from J, the junction contained 4 bases not matched to a gene. CDR3 in amino acids: CASSLAPGGYNEQFF. CDR3 bases: TGCGCCAGCAGCTTGGCTCCAGGGGGATACAATGAGCAGTTCTTC.

V gene TRBV7-2 combines with J gene TRBJ1-3; D remains unclear. CDR1 and CDR2 from the germline V gene are SGHTA and FQGNSA. The CDR3 covers 14 residues. The V end lost 5 bases, the J end lost 8 bases, and 16 bases lay between the germline ends. The CDR3 reads CASSPYQMTDTIYF. CDR3 nucleotides: TGTGCCAGCAGCCCCTACCAAATGACGGACACCATATATTTT.

This chain joins TRBV7-6 and TRBJ2-1; 9 bases fit TRBD1. The CDR3 has 14 residues. Germline loops: CDR1 SGHVS, CDR2 FNYEAQ. J gave up 7 bases and V 5 bases, and 6 bases lay outside the gene matches. CDR3 amino acids: CASSQGQGRNEQFF. The CDR3 DNA sequence: TGTGCCAGCAGCCAGGGACAGGGTAGGAATGAGCAGTTCTTC.

The V gene is TRBV7-2, the J gene TRBJ2-2; D perhaps matches TRBD1 (6 bases). Deletions cut 4 bases from V and 6 bases from J, with 12 bases between. The CDR3 loop spans 14 amino acids. CDR1 is SGHTA and CDR2 is FQGNSA in the germline V gene. In DNA, the CDR3 is TGTGCCAGCAGCTCGCAGGGGCGGGCCGGGGAGCTGTTTTTT. Residues: CASSSQGRAGELFF.

CDR3: CASSSGGHQPQHF. CDR3 nucleotides: TGTGCCAGCAGTTCGGGGGGCCATCAGCCCCAGCATTTT. This chain connects TRBV12-3 or TRBV12-4 to TRBJ1-5; TRBD1 is a possible D gene (6 bases). CDR3 length: 13 residues. V lost 4 bases to trimming and J lost 5 bases, with 9 bases between them.

The chain couples TRBV30 to TRBJ2-3; D is perhaps TRBD2 (5 bases). There are 14 residues in the CDR3. Germline V gene lookup returns CDR1 GTSNPN and CDR2 SVGIG (reference sequence). V gave up 0 bases and J gave up 5 bases, with 12 bases separating them. This chain's CDR3 is CAWSVSLAQDTQYF. CDR3 in DNA: TGTGCCTGGAGTGTAAGTCTAGCTCAAGATACGCAGTATTTT.

This chain connects TRBV6-5 to TRBJ2-7; TRBD1 agrees at 8 bases. This CDR3 has 15 amino acids. J gave up 3 bases and V 4 bases, and 8 bases lay outside the gene matches. CDR1 and CDR2 (germline): MNHEY, SVGAGI. The CDR3: CASSSFPGQGYEQYF. CDR3 coding DNA: TGTGCCAGCAGTTCCTTCCCTGGACAGGGCTACGAGCAGTACTTC.

Only one count was recorded for this clone. This sequence joins TRBV7-2 and TRBJ1-1; a weak D match, TRBD1 (5 bases). The CDR3 is 13 amino acids. Trimming removed 1 base from V and 7 bases from J, with 10 bases in between. Germline CDR1 is SGHTA and CDR2 is FQGNSA. CDR3 DNA: TGTGCCAGCAGCTTAGTTGGGGACGATGAAGCTTTCTTT. It codes for CASSLVGDDEAFF.

The chain links TRBV6-5 to TRBJ1-1, with no clear D. V dropped 2 bases and J dropped 7 bases, with 8 bases sitting between them. This CDR3 has 12 amino acids. CDR1 MNHEY and CDR2 SVGAGI come from the germline V gene. In DNA, the CDR3 is TGTGCCAGCAGTTACGGGCACAGTGAAGCTTTCTTT. Translating it yields CASSYGHSEAFF.

This chain links TRBV15 with TRBJ2-1; D possibly matches TRBD1 or TRBD2 (5 bases each). The CDR3 has 13 residues. CDR1 is LNHNV, CDR2 YYDKDF, per germline (reference sequence). Trimming removed 8 bases from V and 5 bases from J, with 13 bases in between. CDR3 amino acids: CATDDSGDNEQFF. The CDR3 nucleotides read TGTGCCACCGATGACAGCGGAGACAATGAGCAGTTCTTC.

J is TRBJ1-5 and V is TRBV10-2, with a weak D call TRBD1 (5 bases). CDR3 size: 15 residues. Trimming removed 2 bases at V and 1 base at J, with 9 bases between. Germline assignment: CDR1 WSHSY and CDR2 SAAADI. This chain's CDR3 is CASSEGGGSNQPQHF. As DNA, the CDR3 is TGCGCCAGCAGTGAGGGGGGGGGAAGCAATCAGCCCCAGCATTTT.

The sample holds one count of this clone. This sequence joins TRBV30 and TRBJ1-4; 7 nucleotides align to TRBD1. Per germline, CDR1 GTSNPN and CDR2 SVGIG (reference sequence). Unmatched junction bases numbered 9, after V lost 6 bases and J lost 5 bases. The CDR3 has 14 amino acids. CDR3 in DNA: TGTGCCTGCCAAGGGACAGCGAGAAATGAAAAACTGTTTTTT. Protein product: CACQGTARNEKLFF.